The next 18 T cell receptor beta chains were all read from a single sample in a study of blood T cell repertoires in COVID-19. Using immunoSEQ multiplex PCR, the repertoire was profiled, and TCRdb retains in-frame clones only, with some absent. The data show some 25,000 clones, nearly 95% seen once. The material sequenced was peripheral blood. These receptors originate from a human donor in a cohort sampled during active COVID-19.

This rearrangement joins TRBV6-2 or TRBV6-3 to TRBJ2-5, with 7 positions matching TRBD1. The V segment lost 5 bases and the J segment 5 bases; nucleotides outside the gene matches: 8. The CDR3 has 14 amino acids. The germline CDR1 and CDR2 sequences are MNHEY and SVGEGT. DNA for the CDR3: TGTGCCAGCAGTCGATGGACAGGAAGGGAGACCCAGTACTTC. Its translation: CASSRWTGRETQYF.

CDR3 in amino acids: CASRAGSPGNTIYF. The CDR3 nucleotides read TGTGCCAGCAGGGCCGGGTCGCCTGGAAACACCATATATTTT. The chain recombines TRBV2 with TRBJ1-3; D gene ambiguous. The CDR3 runs to 14 residues. Looked up from germline, CDR1 is SNHLY and CDR2 is FYNNEI. V was clipped by 6 bases and J by 2 bases, with 11 bases between them. Full variable domain (remainder filled in from reference TRBV2 and TRBJ1-3): EPEVTQTPSHQVTQMGQEVILRCVPISNHLYFYWYRQILGQKVEFLVSFYNNEISEKSEIFDDQFSVERPDGSNFTLKIRSTKLEDSAMYFCASRAGSPGNTIYFGEGSWLTVV.

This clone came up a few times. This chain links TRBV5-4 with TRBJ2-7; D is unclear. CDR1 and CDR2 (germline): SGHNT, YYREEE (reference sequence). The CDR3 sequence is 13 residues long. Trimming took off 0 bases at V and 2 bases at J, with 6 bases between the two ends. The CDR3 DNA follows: TGTGCCAGCAGCTTGGGTTCGGCCTACGAGCAGTACTTC. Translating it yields CASSLGSAYEQYF.

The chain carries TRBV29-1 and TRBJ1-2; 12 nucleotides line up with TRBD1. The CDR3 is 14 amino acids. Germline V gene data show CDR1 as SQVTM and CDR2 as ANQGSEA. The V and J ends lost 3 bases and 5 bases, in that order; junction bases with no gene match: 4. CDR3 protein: CSVEGQGAHYGYTF. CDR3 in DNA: TGCAGCGTTGAGGGACAGGGGGCGCATTATGGCTACACCTTC. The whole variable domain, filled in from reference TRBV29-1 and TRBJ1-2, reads SAVISQKPSRDICQRGTSLTIQCQVDSQVTMMFWYRQQPGQSLTLIATANQGSEATYESGFVIDKFPISRPNLTFSTLTVSNMSPEDSSIYLCSVEGQGAHYGYTFGSGTRLTVV.

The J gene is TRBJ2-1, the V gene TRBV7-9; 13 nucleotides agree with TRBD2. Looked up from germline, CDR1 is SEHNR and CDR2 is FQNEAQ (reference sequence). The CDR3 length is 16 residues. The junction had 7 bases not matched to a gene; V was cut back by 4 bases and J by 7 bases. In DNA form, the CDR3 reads TGTGCCAGCAGCTACACTAGCGGGAGGGCGCGGAATGAGCAGTTCTTC. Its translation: CASSYTSGRARNEQFF.

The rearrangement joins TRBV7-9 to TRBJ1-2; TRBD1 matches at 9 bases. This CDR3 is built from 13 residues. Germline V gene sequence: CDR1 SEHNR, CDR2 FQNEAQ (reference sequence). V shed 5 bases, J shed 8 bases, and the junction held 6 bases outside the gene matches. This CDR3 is CASSTQGAWGYTF. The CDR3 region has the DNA TGTGCCAGCAGCACACAGGGGGCCTGGGGCTACACCTTC.

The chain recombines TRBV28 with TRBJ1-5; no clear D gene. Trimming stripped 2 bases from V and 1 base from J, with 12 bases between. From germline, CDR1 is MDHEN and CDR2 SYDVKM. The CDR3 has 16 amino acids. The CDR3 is CASSLRAPGSNQPQHF. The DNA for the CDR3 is TGTGCCAGCAGTTTAAGGGCCCCGGGGAGCAATCAGCCCCAGCATTTT.

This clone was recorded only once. The CDR3 spells CASSESWTSGGPIQETQYF. The CDR3 DNA reads as TGTGCCAGCAGTGAAAGTTGGACTAGCGGGGGGCCGATCCAAGAGACCCAGTACTTC. The chain uses TRBV2 and TRBJ2-5; 14 nucleotides align to TRBD2. V shed 2 bases, J shed 1 base, and the junction held 9 bases outside the gene matches. CDR1 and CDR2 (germline): SNHLY, FYNNEI. This CDR3 has 19 residues.

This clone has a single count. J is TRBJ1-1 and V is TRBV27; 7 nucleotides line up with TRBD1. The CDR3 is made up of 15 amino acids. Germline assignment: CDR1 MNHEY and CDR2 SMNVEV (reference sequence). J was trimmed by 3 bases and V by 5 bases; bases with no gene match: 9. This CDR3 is CASSLTGWGDTEAFF. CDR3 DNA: TGTGCCAGCAGTCTGACAGGGTGGGGGGACACTGAAGCTTTCTTT.

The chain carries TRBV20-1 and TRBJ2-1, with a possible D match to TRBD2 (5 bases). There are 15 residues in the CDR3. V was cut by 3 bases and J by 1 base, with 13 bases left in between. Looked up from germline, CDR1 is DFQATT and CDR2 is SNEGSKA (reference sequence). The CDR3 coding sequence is TGCAGTGCTAGTGGCGCCTCGGGGTCCTACAATGAGCAGTTCTTC. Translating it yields CSASGASGSYNEQFF.

The CDR3 region has the DNA TGCAGTGCTAGTGGACAGTTAAATGAGCAGTTCTTC. As protein: CSASGQLNEQFF. This chain connects TRBV20-1 to TRBJ2-1; a weak D match, TRBD1 (6 bases). CDR1 DFQATT and CDR2 SNEGSKA come from the germline V gene (reference sequence). The CDR3 spans 12 residues. V dropped 3 bases and J dropped 7 bases, with 10 bases sitting between them.

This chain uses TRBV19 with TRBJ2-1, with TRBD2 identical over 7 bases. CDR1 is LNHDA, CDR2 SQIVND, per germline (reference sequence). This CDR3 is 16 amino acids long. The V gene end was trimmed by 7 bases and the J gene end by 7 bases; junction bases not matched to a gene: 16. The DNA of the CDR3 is TGTGCCAGTACCCTTGGGGGGGGAAGGGCTGGGAATGAGCAGTTCTTC. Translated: CASTLGGGRAGNEQFF.

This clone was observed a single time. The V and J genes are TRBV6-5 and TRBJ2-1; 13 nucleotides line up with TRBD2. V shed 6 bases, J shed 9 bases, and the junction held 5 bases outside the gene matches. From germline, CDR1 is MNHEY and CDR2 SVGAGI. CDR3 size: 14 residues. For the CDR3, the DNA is TGTGCCAGCAGGGGGACTAGCGGGAACAGTGAGCAGTTCTTC. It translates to CASRGTSGNSEQFF.

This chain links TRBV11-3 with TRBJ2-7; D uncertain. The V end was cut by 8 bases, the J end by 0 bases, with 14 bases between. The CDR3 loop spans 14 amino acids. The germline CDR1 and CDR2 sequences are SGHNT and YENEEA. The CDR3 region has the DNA TGTGCCAGCTCTCTGGCGGCTCCCTCCTACGAGCAGTACTTC. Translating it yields CASSLAAPSYEQYF.

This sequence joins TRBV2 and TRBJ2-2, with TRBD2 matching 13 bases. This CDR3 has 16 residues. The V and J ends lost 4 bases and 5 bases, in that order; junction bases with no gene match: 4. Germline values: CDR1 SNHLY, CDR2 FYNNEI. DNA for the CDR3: TGTGCCAGCAGTGCACCGGGACTAGCGGGAACCGGGGAGCTGTTTTTT. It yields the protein CASSAPGLAGTGELFF.

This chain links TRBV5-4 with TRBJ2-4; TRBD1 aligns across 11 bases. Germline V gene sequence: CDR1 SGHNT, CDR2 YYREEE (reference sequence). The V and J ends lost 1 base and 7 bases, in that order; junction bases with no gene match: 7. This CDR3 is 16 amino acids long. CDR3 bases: TGTGCCAGCAGCTTGCGGACAGGGGGCTTGGGTAACATTCAGTACTTC. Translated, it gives CASSLRTGGLGNIQYF.

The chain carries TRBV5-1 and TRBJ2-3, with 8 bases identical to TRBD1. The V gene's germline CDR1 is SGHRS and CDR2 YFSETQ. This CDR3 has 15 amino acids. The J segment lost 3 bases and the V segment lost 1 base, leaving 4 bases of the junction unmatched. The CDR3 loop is CASSLSGGGTDTQYF. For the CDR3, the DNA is TGCGCCAGCAGCTTGTCAGGGGGCGGGACAGATACGCAGTATTTT.

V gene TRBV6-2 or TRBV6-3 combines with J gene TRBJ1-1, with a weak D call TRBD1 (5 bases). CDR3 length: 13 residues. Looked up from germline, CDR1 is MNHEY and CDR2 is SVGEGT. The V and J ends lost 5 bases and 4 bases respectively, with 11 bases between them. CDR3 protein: CASSNQGPTEAFF. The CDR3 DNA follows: TGTGCCAGCAGTAATCAGGGTCCCACTGAAGCTTTCTTT.